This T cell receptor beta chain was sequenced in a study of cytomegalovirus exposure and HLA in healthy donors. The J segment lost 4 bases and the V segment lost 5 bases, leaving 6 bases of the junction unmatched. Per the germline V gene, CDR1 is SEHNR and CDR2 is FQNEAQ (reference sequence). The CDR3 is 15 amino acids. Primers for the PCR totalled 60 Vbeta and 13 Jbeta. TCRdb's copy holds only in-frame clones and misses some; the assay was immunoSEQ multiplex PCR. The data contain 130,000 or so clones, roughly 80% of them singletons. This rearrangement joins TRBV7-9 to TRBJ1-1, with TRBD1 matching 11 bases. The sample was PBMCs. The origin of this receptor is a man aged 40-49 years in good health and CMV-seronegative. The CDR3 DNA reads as TGTGCCAGCAGCCCGTGGGGACAGGGGGGCACTGAAGCTTTCTTT. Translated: CASSPWGQGGTEAFF.